This TCR beta chain was obtained from a study of T cell changes during pregnancy in multiple sclerosis. The V gene's germline CDR1 is MNHNS and CDR2 SASEGT. The CDR3 is 15 residues long. The V segment lost 4 bases and the J segment 5 bases; nucleotides outside the gene matches: 4. Generated by immunoSEQ multiplex PCR, the TCRdb table keeps only in-frame clones and is missing some. The sample lists roughly 79,000 clones, around nine tenths occurring once. The clonotype was recovered from a female donor with multiple sclerosis, enrolled in a pregnancy study. The sample was CD4+ T cells from peripheral blood mononuclear cells, taken before pregnancy. The V call is TRBV6-1, the J call TRBJ2-5; 13 bases align to TRBD2. CDR3: CASSATTSGRETQYF. In nucleotides, the CDR3 is TGTGCCAGCAGTGCTACGACTAGCGGGAGGGAGACCCAGTACTTC.